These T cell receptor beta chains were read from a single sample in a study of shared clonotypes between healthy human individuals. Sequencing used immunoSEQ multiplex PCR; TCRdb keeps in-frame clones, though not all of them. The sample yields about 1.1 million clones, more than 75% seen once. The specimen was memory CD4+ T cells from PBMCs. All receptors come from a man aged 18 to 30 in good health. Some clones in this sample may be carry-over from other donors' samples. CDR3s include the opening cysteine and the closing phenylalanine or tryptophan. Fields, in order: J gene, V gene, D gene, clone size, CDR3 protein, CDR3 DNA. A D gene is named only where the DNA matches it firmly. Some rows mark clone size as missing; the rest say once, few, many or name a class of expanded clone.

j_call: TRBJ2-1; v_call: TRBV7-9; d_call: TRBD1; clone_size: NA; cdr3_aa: CASSPRQGRYNEQFF; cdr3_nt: TGTGCCAGCAGCCCACGACAGGGGCGGTACAATGAGCAGTTCTTC
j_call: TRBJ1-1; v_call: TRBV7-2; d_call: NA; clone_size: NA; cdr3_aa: CASSLTTGNTEAFF; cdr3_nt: TGTGCCAGCAGCTTAACGACGGGGAACACTGAAGCTTTCTTT
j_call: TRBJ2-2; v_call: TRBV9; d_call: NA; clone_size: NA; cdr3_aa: CASSERDTYTGELFF; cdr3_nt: TGTGCCAGCAGCGAACGGGACACCTACACCGGGGAGCTGTTTTTT
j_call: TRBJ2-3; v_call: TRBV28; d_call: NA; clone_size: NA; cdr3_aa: CASLGTPAVDTQYF; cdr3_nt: TGTGCCAGCCTTGGGACACCGGCGGTAGATACGCAGTATTTT
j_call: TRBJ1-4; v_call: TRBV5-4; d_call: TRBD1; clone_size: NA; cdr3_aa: CASSRDSEKLFF; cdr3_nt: TGTGCCAGCAGTCGGGACAGCGAAAAACTGTTTTTT
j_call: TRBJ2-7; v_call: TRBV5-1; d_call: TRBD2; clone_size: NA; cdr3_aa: CASSSGGLGYEQYF; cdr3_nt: TGCGCCAGCAGCTCGGGGGGACTTGGCTACGAGCAGTACTTC
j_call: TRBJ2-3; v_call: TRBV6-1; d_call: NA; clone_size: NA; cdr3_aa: CATEWGGTDTQYF; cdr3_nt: TGTGCCACTGAGTGGGGGGGCACAGATACGCAGTATTTT
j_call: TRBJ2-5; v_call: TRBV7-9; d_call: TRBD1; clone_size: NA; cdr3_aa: CASSLSRTGAETQYF; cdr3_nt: TGTGCCAGCAGCTTGTCAAGGACAGGGGCAGAGACCCAGTACTTC
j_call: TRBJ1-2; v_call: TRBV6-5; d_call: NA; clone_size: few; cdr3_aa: CASRRDMNYGYTF; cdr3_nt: TGTGCCAGCAGGCGGGACATGAACTATGGCTACACCTTC
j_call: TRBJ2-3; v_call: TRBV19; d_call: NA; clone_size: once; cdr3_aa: CASSIRPGASTDTQYF; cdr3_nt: TGTGCCAGTAGTATACGCCCCGGGGCTAGCACAGATACGCAGTATTTT
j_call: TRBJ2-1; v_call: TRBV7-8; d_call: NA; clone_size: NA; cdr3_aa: CASSSEIRTRNEQFF; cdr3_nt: TGTGCCAGCAGCTCCGAAATCAGGACGAGGAATGAGCAGTTCTTC
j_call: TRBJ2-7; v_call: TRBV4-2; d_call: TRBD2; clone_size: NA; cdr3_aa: CASSQDALAGVFEQYF; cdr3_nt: TGTGCCAGCAGCCAAGATGCGCTAGCGGGAGTCTTCGAGCAGTACTTC
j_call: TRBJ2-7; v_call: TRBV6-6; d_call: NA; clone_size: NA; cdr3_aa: CASSSTGSYEQYF; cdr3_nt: TGTGCCAGCAGTTCTACGGGCTCCTACGAGCAGTACTTC
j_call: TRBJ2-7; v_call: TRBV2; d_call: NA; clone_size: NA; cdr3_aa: CASRGDLVSSYEQYF; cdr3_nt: TGTGCCAGCAGGGGGGACTTAGTAAGCTCCTACGAGCAGTACTTC